These 28 T cell receptor beta chains originate from one sample sequenced in a study of T cell responses to AZD1222 COVID-19 vaccine. Generated by immunoSEQ multiplex PCR, the TCRdb table keeps only in-frame clones and is missing some. The data hold 95,000 to 100,000 clones, with 90% observed a single time. The specimen comprised peripheral blood, sampled on day 0 of AZD1222 vaccination. Source of these receptors: an adult in good health.

This chain joins TRBV6-5 and TRBJ2-7; weak D call: TRBD1 (6 bases). Between the trimmed V and J ends, which lost 5 bases and 2 bases, there was a span of 16 bases. This CDR3 comprises 15 residues. Germline assignment: CDR1 MNHEY and CDR2 SVGAGI. The CDR3 DNA is TGTGCCAGCAGTCTTTCAGGGGAATCGACCTACGAGCAGTACTTC. This gives the protein CASSLSGESTYEQYF.

The chain is built from TRBV7-2 and TRBJ2-3; TRBD2 agrees at 12 bases. Losses at the gene ends were 5 bases for V and 3 bases for J; bases not matched to a gene: 6. The length of the CDR3 is 16 residues. Per germline, CDR1 SGHTA and CDR2 FQGNSA. CDR3 sequence (DNA): TGTGCCAGCAGCCCCCCCGGGACTAGCGGGACAGATACGCAGTATTTT. This sequence encodes CASSPPGTSGTDTQYF.

This chain connects TRBV6-6 to TRBJ1-3; tentative D call: TRBD1 (6 bases). Germline V gene data show CDR1 as MNHNY and CDR2 as SVGAGI (reference sequence). V was pared by 6 bases and J by 1 base, with 10 bases between. The CDR3 extends over 14 amino acids. CDR3 region: CASRAQGSGNTIYF. CDR3 DNA: TGTGCCAGCAGGGCACAGGGTTCTGGAAACACCATATATTTT.

The chain joins TRBV19 to TRBJ2-7; D remains ambiguous. V was clipped by 3 bases and J by 8 bases, with 20 bases between them. CDR3 size: 15 residues. CDR1 and CDR2 from the germline V gene are LNHDA and SQIVND (reference sequence). DNA for the CDR3: TGTGCCAGTAGTATTAACGACAACCCCAGTACAAAGCAGTACTTC. Encoded protein: CASSINDNPSTKQYF.

The genes are TRBV7-6 and TRBJ1-2, with a possible D match to TRBD1 (5 bases). This CDR3 is 15 amino acids long. V shed 1 base and J shed 6 bases, with 15 bases lying between them. Germline values: CDR1 SGHVS, CDR2 FNYEAQ. CDR3 loop: CASSLVLGGSDGYTF. In nucleotides, the CDR3 is TGTGCCAGCAGCTTAGTCCTCGGGGGGAGCGATGGCTACACCTTC. Using reference TRBV7-6 and TRBJ1-2 for the parts outside the CDR3, the full variable domain is GAGVSQSPRYKVTKRGQDVALRCDPISGHVSLYWYRQALGQGPEFLTYFNYEAQQDKSGLPNDRFSAERPEGSISTLTIQRTEQRDSAMYRCASSLVLGGSDGYTFGSGTRLTVV.

The chain joins TRBV4-1 to TRBJ2-5, with D possibly being TRBD2 (6 bases). Per the germline V gene, CDR1 is MGHRA and CDR2 is YSYEKL. The V end lost 0 bases, the J end lost 4 bases, and 15 bases lay between the germline ends. This CDR3 is built from 16 residues. CDR3 coding DNA: TGCGCCAGCAGCCAAGACGGGGCGGGGTTTGGAGAGACCCAGTACTTC. This codes for CASSQDGAGFGETQYF.

V is TRBV15 and J is TRBJ2-4; 7 bases are a match to TRBD1. The CDR3 is 16 amino acids. Germline V gene sequence: CDR1 LNHNV, CDR2 YYDKDF (reference sequence). With V trimmed by 0 bases and J by 3 bases, 5 bases remained unmatched. The CDR3 nucleotides read TGTGCCACCAGCAGAGAAATCACAGGGGTCAAAAACATTCAGTACTTC. Translation: CATSREITGVKNIQYF.

In the case of this clone: The sample has other DNA sequences that encode this CDR3 too. V gene TRBV5-1 combines with J gene TRBJ1-3, with D unclear. Trimming left V 0 bases short and J 1 base short, with 5 bases between. Germline V gene data show CDR1 as SGHRS and CDR2 as YFSETQ. The CDR3 contains 14 residues. CDR3 amino acids: CASSLDGSGNTIYF. As DNA, the CDR3 is TGCGCCAGCAGCTTGGATGGGTCTGGAAACACCATATATTTT.

The rearrangement joins TRBV6-5 to TRBJ2-1; D might be TRBD1 (6 bases). Trimming pared 5 bases from V and 4 bases from J, leaving 12 bases between. Germline assignment: CDR1 MNHEY and CDR2 SVGAGI. This CDR3 region has 14 residues. The CDR3 nucleotides read TGTGCCAGCAGTCCACAGGGCCCGTACAATGAGCAGTTCTTC. As protein: CASSPQGPYNEQFF.

V gene TRBV7-3 combines with J gene TRBJ1-6; D is unclear. The CDR3 sequence is 13 residues long. Trimming left V 2 bases short and J 6 bases short, with 5 bases between. Germline loops: CDR1 SGHTA, CDR2 FQGTGA. CDR3 DNA sequence: TGTGCCAGCAGCTTAGACGGTAATTCACCCCTCCACTTT. Translated, it gives CASSLDGNSPLHF.

This clone came up a few times. V and J are TRBV6-1 and TRBJ1-1; 9 nucleotides line up with TRBD1. The CDR3 covers 16 residues. CDR1 MNHNS and CDR2 SASEGT come from the germline V gene. The trim removed 2 bases at V and 5 bases at J, leaving 9 bases unmatched. CDR3 DNA sequence: TGTGCCAGCAGTGAATCATCCGGGACAGGGAGAACTGAAGCTTTCTTT. It yields the protein CASSESSGTGRTEAFF.

The rearrangement joins TRBV10-3 to TRBJ2-3; D call uncertain. Germline assignment: CDR1 ENHRY and CDR2 SYGVKD. With 7 bases removed from V and 2 bases from J, the gap between germline ends came to 7 bases. The CDR3 has 12 residues. CDR3 region: CAIMSNTDTQYF. The CDR3 DNA reads as TGTGCCATCATGTCCAACACAGATACGCAGTATTTT.

The chain has TRBV19 and TRBJ1-1; D is unresolved. The CDR3 consists of 13 residues. V dropped 7 bases and J dropped 5 bases, with 14 bases sitting between them. CDR1 and CDR2 (germline): LNHDA, SQIVND (reference sequence). The CDR3 coding sequence is TGTGCCAGTACGATTTTGGCAGGTACTGAAGCTTTCTTT. It yields the protein CASTILAGTEAFF.

The chain uses TRBV12-3 or TRBV12-4 and TRBJ1-5; no definite D call. The CDR3 has 13 residues. With 3 bases removed from V and 6 bases from J, the gap between germline ends came to 9 bases. The DNA for the CDR3 is TGTGCCAGCAGTTTCCACCGCCTTCAGCCCCAGCATTTT. Translated, it gives CASSFHRLQPQHF.

The chain combines TRBV28 with TRBJ1-6; 9 positions agree with TRBD1. The CDR3 sequence is 14 residues long. Germline loops: CDR1 MDHEN, CDR2 SYDVKM. V was clipped by 11 bases and J by 1 base; unmatched bases: 3. This CDR3 reads CAGQGRSYNSPLHF. In nucleotides, the CDR3 is TGTGCCGGACAGGGGAGGTCCTATAATTCACCCCTCCACTTT.

The chain carries TRBV27 and TRBJ1-4, with TRBD1 as a possible D gene (6 bases). This CDR3 region has 16 residues. In germline, CDR1 is MNHEY, CDR2 SMNVEV (reference sequence). V was pared by 8 bases and J by 8 bases, with 24 bases between. CDR3 residues: CASADIFGGAGEKLFF. Written as DNA, the CDR3 is TGTGCCAGCGCAGATATATTCGGGGGGGCGGGGGAAAAACTGTTTTTT. The whole variable domain, remainder taken from reference TRBV27 and TRBJ1-4, is EAQVTQNPRYLITVTGKKLTVTCSQNMNHEYMSWYRQDPGLGLRQIYYSMNVEVTDKGDVPEGYKVSRKEKRNFPLILESPSPNQTSLYFCASADIFGGAGEKLFFGSGTQLSVL.

The chain is built from TRBV7-9 and TRBJ1-1; 7 bases are shared with TRBD1. CDR3 length equals 15 residues. The J segment lost 4 bases and the V segment lost 5 bases, leaving 10 bases of the junction unmatched. Germline loops: CDR1 SEHNR, CDR2 FQNEAQ (reference sequence). CDR3 sequence reads: CASSGEQGWSTEAFF. The CDR3 nucleotides read TGTGCCAGCAGCGGCGAACAGGGGTGGAGCACTGAAGCTTTCTTT.

As DNA, the CDR3 is TGTGCCAGCAGTCAGGACGGCGGAGCTTACAATGAGCAGTTCTTC. Translating gives CASSQDGGAYNEQFF. The genes are TRBV27 and TRBJ2-1; D is undetermined. CDR3 size: 15 residues. Between the trimmed V and J ends, which lost 5 bases and 4 bases, there was a span of 15 bases. Germline V gene sequence: CDR1 MNHEY, CDR2 SMNVEV (reference sequence).

The genes are TRBV28 and TRBJ1-6; no clear D. Germline-derived CDR1 and CDR2 are MDHEN and SYDVKM. This CDR3 is built from 15 residues. Trimming removed 6 bases from V and 4 bases from J, with 13 bases in between. In nucleotides, the CDR3 is TGTGCCAGCAGAGTCCCGGAGGCTTATAATTCACCCCTCCACTTT. The encoded protein is CASRVPEAYNSPLHF.

This clone has just one count. The V and J genes are TRBV28 and TRBJ2-7; perhaps TRBD1 as D (6 bases). Trimming stripped 7 bases from V and 0 bases from J, with 10 bases between. Looked up from germline, CDR1 is MDHEN and CDR2 is SYDVKM. This CDR3 is built from 13 residues. The CDR3 nucleotides read TGTGCCAGCAAGGGGGTAAACTCCTACGAGCAGTACTTC. Its translation: CASKGVNSYEQYF.

The chain employs TRBV19 and TRBJ2-7; possibly TRBD2 for D (6 bases). Germline CDR1 and CDR2: LNHDA and SQIVND (reference sequence). This CDR3 comprises 14 residues. Trimming cost V 1 base and J 9 bases, with 16 bases left between them. CDR3 amino acids: CASSIAPHRRGQYF. CDR3 DNA sequence: TGTGCCAGTAGTATAGCTCCTCACAGGAGGGGGCAGTACTTC.

Here the CDR3 reads CASSQDSSGAYYEQYF. The CDR3 nucleotides are TGTGCCAGCAGCCAAGATAGTAGCGGGGCCTACTACGAGCAGTACTTC. V gene TRBV4-2 combines with J gene TRBJ2-7, with TRBD2 matching 8 bases. V shed 0 bases and J 3 bases; nucleotides not matched to a gene: 7. Germline CDR1 reads LGHNA; CDR2 reads YNFKEQ. The CDR3 is 16 residues long.

V and J are TRBV6-1 and TRBJ1-1, with D hard to call. The germline gives CDR1 MNHNS, CDR2 SASEGT. The CDR3 length is 12 residues. The germline V and J ends were trimmed by 3 bases and 3 bases, with 5 bases remaining between them. The DNA for the CDR3 is TGTGCCAGCAGTGAGGTTTACACTGAAGCTTTCTTT. Its translation is CASSEVYTEAFF.

This chain uses TRBV30 with TRBJ1-2; unclear D gene. Germline CDR1 reads GTSNPN; CDR2 reads SVGIG (reference sequence). With 1 base removed from V and 10 bases from J, the gap between germline ends came to 7 bases. This CDR3 spans 10 amino acids. CDR3 amino acids: CAWSGTSYTF. The CDR3 DNA sequence: TGTGCCTGGAGTGGAACGTCCTACACCTTC.

This chain links TRBV2 with TRBJ1-2, with a weak D call TRBD1 (6 bases). The CDR3 has 15 residues. V dropped 8 bases and J dropped 2 bases, with 18 bases sitting between them. CDR1 SNHLY and CDR2 FYNNEI come from the germline V gene. The CDR3 loop is CASGQRATGNYGYTF. DNA for the CDR3: TGTGCCAGCGGACAAAGAGCAACAGGGAACTATGGCTACACCTTC.

The V and J genes are TRBV4-2 and TRBJ2-1, with D maybe TRBD2 (6 bases). Trimming pared 9 bases from V and 5 bases from J, leaving 14 bases between. This CDR3 has 13 amino acids. Germline V gene data show CDR1 as LGHNA and CDR2 as YNFKEQ. CDR3: CASMGLTNNEQFF. For the CDR3, the DNA is TGTGCCAGTATGGGACTGACAAACAATGAGCAGTTCTTC.

The chain uses TRBV28 and TRBJ2-2; 7 bases are a match to TRBD1. The germline CDR1 and CDR2 sequences are MDHEN and SYDVKM. Germline trimming cut 4 bases from V and 5 bases from J; bases unmatched to any gene: 4. CDR3 size: 14 residues. The CDR3 loop reads CASSSHRGTGELFF. The CDR3 DNA reads TGTGCCAGCAGTTCTCACAGGGGAACCGGGGAGCTGTTTTTT.

V gene TRBV7-6 combines with J gene TRBJ1-1; no clear D. The germline gives CDR1 SGHVS, CDR2 FNYEAQ. Trimming left V 0 bases short and J 1 base short, with 9 bases between. The CDR3 is 15 amino acids. DNA for the CDR3: TGTGCCAGCAGCTTAGCGCTCGGCGCGAACACTGAAGCTTTCTTT. The encoded protein is CASSLALGANTEAFF.